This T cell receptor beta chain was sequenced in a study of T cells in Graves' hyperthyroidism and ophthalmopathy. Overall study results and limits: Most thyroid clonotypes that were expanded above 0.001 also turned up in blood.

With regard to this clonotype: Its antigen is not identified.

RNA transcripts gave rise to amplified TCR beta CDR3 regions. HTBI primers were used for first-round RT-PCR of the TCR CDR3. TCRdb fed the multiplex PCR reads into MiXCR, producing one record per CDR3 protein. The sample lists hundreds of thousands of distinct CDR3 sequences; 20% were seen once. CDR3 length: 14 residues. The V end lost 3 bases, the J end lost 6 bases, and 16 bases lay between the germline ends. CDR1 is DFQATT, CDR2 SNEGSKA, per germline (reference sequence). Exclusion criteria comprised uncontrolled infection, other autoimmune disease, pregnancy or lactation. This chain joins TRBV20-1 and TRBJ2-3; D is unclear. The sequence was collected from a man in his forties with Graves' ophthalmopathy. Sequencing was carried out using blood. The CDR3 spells CSARPSHGVDTQYF. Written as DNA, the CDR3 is TGCAGTGCTAGGCCTAGTCATGGTGTTGATACGCAGTATTTT.